This T cell receptor beta chain comes out of a study of shared clonotypes between healthy human individuals. Nashville, Tennessee was home to all donors, who were Caucasian adults. Germline V gene lookup returns CDR1 SGHTA and CDR2 FQGNSA. This CDR3 contains 14 residues. The V gene lost 4 bases and the J gene lost 7 bases, with 16 bases spanning the gap. Original processing methods: ImmunoSEQ supplied junction-only sequences lacking quality scores, so filtering was different. Using immunoSEQ multiplex PCR, the repertoire was profiled, and TCRdb retains in-frame clones only, with some absent. V and J calls and clone size are those listed in that table; D and trimming were worked out from the DNA. The sample yields approximately 2.5 million clones, just over 90% seen once.

The gene calls are TRBV7-2 and TRBJ2-5, with a weak D call TRBD1 (6 bases). The source of this sequence is a man aged 18 to 29 in good health. The source material was naive CD4+ T cells sorted from blood. The subset: CD45RA+ positively selected. The CDR3 protein is CASSSGPLGGTQYF. The CDR3 DNA is TGTGCCAGCAGCTCCGGGCCTCTAGGGGGGACCCAGTACTTC.